These 16 T cell receptor beta chains share one sample of origin, sequenced in a study of cytomegalovirus exposure and HLA in healthy donors (dated by TCRdb to the late 2010s). The library relied on the immunoSEQ multiplex PCR assay. For the multiplex PCR, a mixture combining 60 forward primers for TCR Vbeta segments and 13 reverse primers for TCR Jbeta segments was used. TCRdb provides this immuneACCESS table in a form limited to in-frame rearrangements. Some clones are lacking; in checked studies, under half of them reflect an unresolved V gene, and why the rest are absent is not known. For this sample there are 160,000 or so clones; approximately 70% appear just once. Jointly, the top ten make up less than 2.5% of the sample. The sequenced material came from PBMCs. All receptors come from a human donor in good health.

The chain recombines TRBV4-1 with TRBJ2-3, with TRBD1 identical over 7 bases. CDR1 is MGHRA and CDR2 is YSYEKL in the germline V gene. This CDR3 comprises 18 residues. V lost 1 base and J lost 1; bases outside the gene matches: 11. The CDR3 nucleotides read TGCGCCAGCAGCCAAGGATCCTCTTGGGACAGCCGCACAGATACGCAGTATTTT. Translated, it gives CASSQGSSWDSRTDTQYF.

The chain links TRBV5-1 to TRBJ2-3; 10 bases match TRBD2. The CDR3 runs 16 residues. J lost 0 bases, V lost 0 bases, and 1 base had no gene match. Germline CDR1 and CDR2: SGHRS and YFSETQ. CDR3: CASSLEGLASTDTQYF. CDR3 coding DNA: TGCGCCAGCAGCTTGGAGGGACTAGCGAGCACAGATACGCAGTATTTT.

The chain employs TRBV7-9 and TRBJ2-3; D uncertain. The CDR3 totals 15 residues. The V end lost 5 bases, the J end lost 4 bases, and 16 bases lay between the germline ends. Per germline, CDR1 SEHNR and CDR2 FQNEAQ (reference sequence). This CDR3 reads CASSREAFVPDTQYF. The CDR3 DNA reads as TGTGCCAGCAGCCGCGAAGCTTTTGTTCCAGATACGCAGTATTTT.

This clone has just a few counts. This rearrangement joins TRBV5-4 to TRBJ2-1; 14 bases align to TRBD2. The J segment lost 4 bases and the V segment lost 2 bases, leaving 8 bases of the junction unmatched. The germline CDR1 and CDR2 sequences are SGHNT and YYREEE (reference sequence). The CDR3 is 18 residues long. The CDR3 loop is CASSLGLAGGRRYNEQFF. DNA for the CDR3: TGTGCCAGCAGCTTAGGACTAGCGGGGGGTAGAAGGTACAATGAGCAGTTCTTC.

Only a few counts were recorded for this clone. The chain is built from TRBV9 and TRBJ1-1; 10 bases fit TRBD1. Germline values: CDR1 SGDLS, CDR2 YYNGEE. The CDR3 extends over 17 amino acids. Unmatched junction bases numbered 12, after V lost 3 bases and J lost 4 bases. DNA of the CDR3: TGTGCCAGCAGCGAGGGGGACAGGGGTCAATCGAGCACTGAAGCTTTCTTT. It codes for CASSEGDRGQSSTEAFF.

This chain uses TRBV4-1 with TRBJ2-7, with TRBD1 matching 9 bases. After removal of 4 bases from V and 10 bases from J, the junction contained 8 bases not matched to a gene. CDR3 length: 13 residues. Germline loops: CDR1 MGHRA, CDR2 YSYEKL. The CDR3 sequence: CASSLGTGTYQYF. The CDR3 bases are TGCGCCAGCAGCCTCGGGACAGGGACCTATCAGTACTTC.

V usage is TRBV27 and J usage is TRBJ2-3; maybe TRBD2 (6 bases). The CDR3 consists of 14 residues. Per the germline V gene, CDR1 is MNHEY and CDR2 is SMNVEV (reference sequence). The ends were cut back, 5 bases at V and 0 bases at J, with 9 bases in the middle. CDR3 nucleotides: TGTGCCAGCAGTCTGGGACTCAGCACAGATACGCAGTATTTT. It yields the protein CASSLGLSTDTQYF.

The genes are TRBV9 and TRBJ1-2, with unresolved D. Germline V gene data show CDR1 as SGDLS and CDR2 as YYNGEE. The CDR3 consists of 14 residues. Deletions cut 0 bases from V and 3 bases from J, with 9 bases between. CDR3: CASSVVPSDYGYTF. CDR3 DNA sequence: TGTGCCAGCAGCGTAGTTCCCAGCGACTATGGCTACACCTTC.

The V gene is TRBV7-9, the J gene TRBJ1-4; D unclear. The CDR3 runs 16 residues. Germline values: CDR1 SEHNR, CDR2 FQNEAQ (reference sequence). V gave up 5 bases and J gave up 2 bases, with 15 bases separating them. The CDR3 sequence is CASSPPVGWTNEKLFF. In nucleotides, the CDR3 is TGTGCCAGCAGCCCCCCCGTCGGGTGGACTAATGAAAAACTGTTTTTT. The entire variable domain, with the rest obtained from reference TRBV7-9 and TRBJ1-4, is as follows: DTGVSQNPRHKITKRGQNVTFRCDPISEHNRLYWYRQTLGQGPEFLTYFQNEAQLEKSRLLSDRFSAERPKGSFSTLEIQRTEQGDSAMYLCASSPPVGWTNEKLFFGSGTQLSVL.

This clone was found a few times. V is TRBV11-1 and J is TRBJ2-7; D unresolved. V gave up 5 bases and J gave up 0 bases, with 5 bases separating them. The CDR3 has 12 amino acids. CDR1 is SGHAT, CDR2 FQDESV, per germline (reference sequence). CDR3 bases: TGTGCCAGCAGCCTAATCTCCTACGAGCAGTACTTC. This encodes CASSLISYEQYF.

The J gene is TRBJ1-6, the V gene TRBV4-3, with 10 bases aligning to TRBD1. Per germline, CDR1 LGHNA and CDR2 YSLEER. After removal of 0 bases from V and 8 bases from J, the junction contained 4 bases not matched to a gene. The CDR3 has 16 amino acids. The CDR3 loop reads CASSQDRGQGYSPLHF. The DNA of the CDR3 is TGCGCCAGCAGCCAAGATAGGGGACAGGGGTATTCACCCCTCCACTTT.

The chain uses TRBV5-6 and TRBJ2-5; D is possibly TRBD1 (6 bases). V was clipped by 1 base and J by 7 bases, with 14 bases between them. Germline values: CDR1 SGHDT, CDR2 YYEEEE. The CDR3 is 14 amino acids. CDR3 sequence (DNA): TGTGCCAGCAGCTTGAGACAGGCCGAGGGGACCCAGTACTTC. Its protein product is CASSLRQAEGTQYF.

The chain links TRBV11-2 to TRBJ2-5, with TRBD1 matching over 7 bases. CDR1 and CDR2 from the germline V gene are SGHAT and FQNNGV. Trimming took 2 bases from V and 4 from J; bases not matched to a gene: 4. This CDR3 has 14 amino acids. CDR3 sequence reads: CASSLNRGGETQYF. CDR3 in DNA: TGTGCCAGCAGCTTAAACAGGGGTGGAGAGACCCAGTACTTC.

V usage is TRBV7-2 and J usage is TRBJ2-5, with 10 positions matching TRBD2. The J segment lost 4 bases and the V segment lost 5 bases, leaving 7 bases of the junction unmatched. Germline lookup yields CDR1 SGHTA and CDR2 FQGNSA. This CDR3 comprises 15 residues. For the CDR3, the DNA is TGTGCCAGCAGCAAGATAGCGGGGGGTGTAGAGACCCAGTACTTC. Translation gives CASSKIAGGVETQYF.

This chain uses TRBV29-1 with TRBJ2-7; TRBD2 matches at 7 bases. Germline V gene lookup returns CDR1 SQVTM and CDR2 ANQGSEA. Trimming removed 1 base from V and 9 bases from J; junction bases left unmatched: 6. This CDR3 has 12 residues. As DNA, the CDR3 is TGCAGCGTTGAAGGAGAGGGGAGGGGGCAGTACTTC. Protein product: CSVEGEGRGQYF.

This chain links TRBV5-5 with TRBJ2-7; 10 bases match TRBD1. Trimming took 0 bases from V and 0 from J; bases not matched to a gene: 0. This CDR3 is built from 15 residues. Germline CDR1 and CDR2: SGHKS and YYEKEE (reference sequence). CDR3 amino acids: CASSLGTGGSYEQYF. CDR3 in DNA: TGTGCCAGCAGCTTGGGGACAGGGGGCTCCTACGAGCAGTACTTC. The full variable domain, rest sourced from reference TRBV5-5 and TRBJ2-7, is DAGVTQSPTHLIKTRGQQVTLRCSPISGHKSVSWYQQVLGQGPQFIFQYYEKEERGRGNFPDRFSARQFPNYSSELNVNALLLGDSALYLCASSLGTGGSYEQYFGPGTRLTVT.